This T cell receptor (beta chain) was found in a study of Graves' ophthalmopathy and Graves' hyperthyroidism. Overall study: Before any treatment was given, at initial diagnosis, peripheral blood was collected.

Trimming stripped 5 bases from V and 5 bases from J, with 12 bases between. Looked up from germline, CDR1 is SNHLY and CDR2 is FYNNEI. This CDR3 has 13 residues. There are many counts of this clonotype. What it binds is unknown. Amplifying from RNA transcripts, the study obtained TCR beta CDR3 regions. HTBI-primed RT-PCR formed the first round, and a multiplex PCR formed the second. TCRdb fed the multiplex PCR reads into MiXCR, producing one record per CDR3 protein. The sample contains about 210,000 distinct CDR3 sequences, under 30% of which appear only once. Other autoimmune diseases, uncontrolled infections, pregnancy or lactation ruled patients out of participation. General study findings and limits: Blood also harbored most expanded thyroid clonotypes above 0.001 frequency.

The clonotype was recovered from a man aged 50 to 59 with Graves' ophthalmopathy. The material sequenced was peripheral blood. The V and J genes are TRBV2 and TRBJ2-5, with D hard to call. Here the CDR3 DNA reads TGTGCCAGCAGTCTTTACTCACAGGAGACCCAGTACTTC. Amino acids: CASSLYSQETQYF. Filled out from reference TRBV2 and TRBJ2-5, the complete variable domain reads EPEVTQTPSHQVTQMGQEVILRCVPISNHLYFYWYRQILGQKVEFLVSFYNNEISEKSEIFDDQFSVERPDGSNFTLKIRSTKLEDSAMYFCASSLYSQETQYFGPGTRLLVL.